This is a list of T cell receptor beta chains from one sample in a study of cytomegalovirus exposure and HLA in healthy donors. Some clones are missing from TCRdb's copy, which holds only in-frame ones; the method was immunoSEQ multiplex PCR. Of some 60,000 clones listed, 70% to 75% were seen once; the top ten hold less than 7%. The specimen was PBMCs. All receptors come from a woman aged 25-40 years in good health and CMV-seronegative. CDR3s include the opening cysteine and the closing phenylalanine or tryptophan. Each record gives: J gene, V gene, CDR3 protein.

TRBJ2-3,TRBV5-4,CASSDDLSRKRTDTQYF
TRBJ2-4,TRBV12-5,CASGKTGRDIQYF
TRBJ2-7,TRBV30,CAWNRQDRDEQYF
TRBJ2-1,TRBV19,CASSIGSGPKDEQFF
TRBJ2-1,TRBV25-1,CASISRQGAYNEQFF
TRBJ1-3,TRBV7-2,CASSFGSSGNTIYF
TRBJ2-7,TRBV10-1,CASSALANEQYF
TRBJ1-4,TRBV7-9,CASSLVQATNEKLFF
TRBJ1-5,TRBV30,CAWTRGNQPQHF
TRBJ2-3,TRBV30,CAWLQGSGIIDTQYF
TRBJ1-5,TRBV14,CASSQTGGQPQHF
TRBJ2-3,TRBV9,CASSAIAGNTDTQYF
TRBJ2-7,TRBV5-1,CASSLELAETYEQYF
TRBJ2-7,TRBV6-1,CASSRPGQGANEQYF
TRBJ2-7,TRBV19,CASSPNAAGEQYF
TRBJ1-1,TRBV6-4,CASSESRNTEAFF
TRBJ1-5,TRBV9,CASSETAYSNQPQHF
TRBJ1-1,TRBV18,CASSPSPPGGSEAFF
TRBJ2-5,TRBV18,CASQGQAQETQYF
TRBJ1-1,TRBV7-9,CASSSQGPLMNTEAFF
TRBJ1-5,TRBV10-3,CAISESGGTFQPQHF
TRBJ2-2,TRBV12-5,CASGFLRGPGELFF
TRBJ2-5,TRBV5-4,CASSLGTREETQYF
TRBJ1-3,TRBV5-5,CASSLVPGSGNTIYF
TRBJ1-2,TRBV13,CASSAQGAALGYGYTF
TRBJ2-7,TRBV11-2,CASSFEAGGSREQYF
NA,TRBV6-1,CASSVGRTYEQYF
TRBJ2-1,TRBV19,CASTHQRGNEQFF
TRBJ1-1,TRBV29-1,CSVGGGPSEAFF
TRBJ1-1,TRBV28,CASRSPTGAMNTEAFF
TRBJ2-5,TRBV7-9,CASSSGQVFQETQYF
TRBJ2-2,TRBV11-3,CASSPRSGRDGELFF
TRBJ2-5,TRBV27,CATPTSGSSIETQYF
TRBJ2-2,TRBV19,CASLLAGGSTGELFF
TRBJ2-2,TRBV7-2,CASSLEGLATGELFF
TRBJ1-1,TRBV6-5,CASTHDLGRNTEAFF
TRBJ1-5,TRBV30,CAWSVRAGYSNQPQHF
TRBJ2-1,TRBV11-2,CASSLGTSSREQFF
TRBJ2-1,TRBV19,CASSKVRGGSYNEQFF
TRBJ2-2,TRBV5-6,CASSGWTKNTGELFF
TRBJ2-5,TRBV19,CASSADNSAQETQYF
TRBJ1-1,TRBV7-2,CASSLSLYPPTEAFF